This passage covers 11 T cell receptor beta chains from one sample sequenced in a study of CD8 T cells in Susac syndrome. Random-hexamer reverse transcription was applied to about 0.45 to 1 ug RNA. TCRdb re-called the immunoSEQ multiplex PCR reads through MiXCR, storing one row per CDR3 protein. The repertoire holds about 53,000 distinct CDR3 sequences, with about 95% as singletons. The sequenced sample was CD8+ T cells from PBMCs. These receptors all come from a human donor with Susac syndrome.

This clonotype was observed once. The V and J genes are TRBV29-1 and TRBJ1-2, with unresolved D. Germline V CDR1 and CDR2: SQVTM, ANQGSEA. The CDR3 is 10 residues long. The V end was cut by 5 bases, the J end by 5 bases, with 6 bases between. CDR3 in amino acids: CSVLTYGYTF. The CDR3 region has the DNA TGCAGCGTTTTGACATATGGCTACACCTTC.

The chain couples TRBV19 to TRBJ2-1; TRBD2 matches 8 bases. The V and J ends lost 6 bases and 7 bases, in that order; junction bases with no gene match: 8. Germline CDR1 is LNHDA and CDR2 is SQIVND (reference sequence). CDR3 length: 14 residues. This CDR3 reads CASSMASGYNEQFF. CDR3 coding DNA: TGTGCCAGTAGCATGGCTAGCGGGTATAATGAGCAGTTCTTC.

The J gene is TRBJ2-5, the V gene TRBV6-5, with D possibly being TRBD1 (5 bases). Per germline, CDR1 MNHEY and CDR2 SVGAGI. This CDR3 has 14 residues. V lost 0 bases, J lost 2 bases, and 7 bases lay in between. The CDR3: CASSYSGQQETQYF. The CDR3, as DNA: TGTGCCAGCAGTTACTCGGGGCAGCAAGAGACCCAGTACTTC.

The V call is TRBV4-2, the J call TRBJ1-5; D is undetermined. CDR3 length: 15 amino acids. The V gene lost 2 bases and the J gene lost 0 bases, with 8 bases spanning the gap. Germline V gene lookup returns CDR1 LGHNA and CDR2 YNFKEQ. Here the CDR3 DNA reads TGTGCCAGCAGCCAACAGCATTATAGCAATCAGCCCCAGCATTTT. Protein sequence: CASSQQHYSNQPQHF.

This sequence joins TRBV4-1 and TRBJ2-1; maybe TRBD2 (5 bases). The CDR3 runs 16 residues. Per the germline V gene, CDR1 is MGHRA and CDR2 is YSYEKL. V gave up 3 bases and J gave up 0 bases, with 12 bases separating them. CDR3 in amino acids: CASSHPRDTSYNEQFF. The CDR3 coding sequence is TGCGCCAGCAGCCATCCCCGGGATACCTCCTACAATGAGCAGTTCTTC.

CDR3 in amino acids: CSAPQLRRDHYGYTF. Here the CDR3 DNA reads TGCAGTGCTCCTCAACTGCGACGGGACCACTATGGCTACACCTTC. The V call is TRBV20-1, the J call TRBJ1-2; tentatively, D is TRBD1 (5 bases). Trimming pared 5 bases from V and 3 bases from J, leaving 19 bases between. Looked up from germline, CDR1 is DFQATT and CDR2 is SNEGSKA (reference sequence). The CDR3 is 15 residues long.

The rearrangement uses TRBV29-1 and TRBJ2-5; D may match TRBD1 or TRBD2 (6 bases each). The CDR3 has 12 amino acids. Trimming took 7 bases from V and 0 from J, leaving 9 bases between them. Germline V gene lookup returns CDR1 SQVTM and CDR2 ANQGSEA. Here the CDR3 reads CSGGDNQETQYF. CDR3 bases: TGCAGCGGGGGGGACAACCAAGAGACCCAGTACTTC.

This clonotype was detected once. This chain uses TRBV4-2 with TRBJ2-7; 12 bases are shared with TRBD2. The CDR3 loop spans 14 amino acids. Trimming cost V 0 bases and J 6 bases; bases outside gene matches: 0. CDR1 is LGHNA and CDR2 is YNFKEQ in the germline V gene. The CDR3 coding sequence is TGTGCCAGCAGCCAAGAGGGACTAGCGGGCGAGCAGTACTTC. Protein sequence: CASSQEGLAGEQYF.

The rearrangement links TRBV30 to TRBJ2-5; no definite D call. The CDR3 runs to 11 residues. With 5 bases removed from V and 2 bases from J, the gap between germline ends came to 6 bases. Germline V gene lookup returns CDR1 GTSNPN and CDR2 SVGIG (reference sequence). DNA for the CDR3: TGTGCCTGGGCCTTGCAAGAGACCCAGTACTTC. This codes for CAWALQETQYF.

This chain connects TRBV19 to TRBJ2-1, with a weak D call TRBD2 (6 bases). CDR1 and CDR2 from the germline V gene are LNHDA and SQIVND (reference sequence). Trimming left V 6 bases short and J 7 bases short, with 22 bases between. The CDR3 consists of 16 residues. CDR3 loop: CASSPQLALAGNEQFF. The CDR3 DNA reads TGTGCCAGTAGCCCCCAATTGGCACTAGCTGGTAATGAGCAGTTCTTC. The full variable domain, its missing parts supplied by reference TRBV19 and TRBJ2-1, is DGGITQSPKYLFRKEGQNVTLSCEQNLNHDAMYWYRQDPGQGLRLIYYSQIVNDFQKGDIAEGYSVSREKKESFPLTVTSAQKNPTAFYLCASSPQLALAGNEQFFGPGTRLTVL.

This chain joins TRBV7-8 and TRBJ2-7; 10 positions match TRBD2. V shed 6 bases, J shed 1 base, and the junction held 9 bases outside the gene matches. The germline V gene has CDR1 SGHVS and CDR2 FQNEAQ. The CDR3 is made up of 16 amino acids. CDR3 bases: TGTGCCAGCAGGTCCAATAGCGGGGGGTCTTCCTACGAGCAGTACTTC. It is translated as CASRSNSGGSSYEQYF.